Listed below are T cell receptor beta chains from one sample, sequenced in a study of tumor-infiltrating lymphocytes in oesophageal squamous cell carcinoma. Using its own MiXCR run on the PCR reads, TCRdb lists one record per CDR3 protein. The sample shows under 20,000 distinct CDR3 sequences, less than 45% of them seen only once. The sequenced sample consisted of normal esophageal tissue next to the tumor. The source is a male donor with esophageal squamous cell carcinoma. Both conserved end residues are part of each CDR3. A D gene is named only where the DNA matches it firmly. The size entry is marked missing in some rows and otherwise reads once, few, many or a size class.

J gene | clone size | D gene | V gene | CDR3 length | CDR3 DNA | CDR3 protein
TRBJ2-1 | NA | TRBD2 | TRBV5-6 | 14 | TGTGCCAGCAGCTCGGGGACTAGCGGCTACGAGCAGTTCTTC | CASSSGTSGYEQFF
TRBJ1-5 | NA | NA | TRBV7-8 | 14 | TGTGCCAGCAGCCTGACAGAATTAGTCCAGCCCCAGCATTTT | CASSLTELVQPQHF
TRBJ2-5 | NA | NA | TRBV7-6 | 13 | TGTGCTAGCAGCTTAACCCGAGGGGAGACCCAGTACTTC | CASSLTRGETQYF
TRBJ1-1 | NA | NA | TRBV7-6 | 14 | TGTGCCAGCAGCCCCGAGTTACTGAACACTGAAGCTTTCTTT | CASSPELLNTEAFF
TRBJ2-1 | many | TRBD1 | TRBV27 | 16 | TGTGCCAGCAGCCTAGGAGGACAGGCGTTCTACAATGAGCAGTTCTTC | CASSLGGQAFYNEQFF
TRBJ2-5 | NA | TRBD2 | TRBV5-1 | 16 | TGCGCCAGCAGCTTGTCCGGGACTAGGGGACAAGAGACCCAGTACTTC | CASSLSGTRGQETQYF
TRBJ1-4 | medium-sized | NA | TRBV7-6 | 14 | TGTGCCAGCAGCTTAGATGCAACTAATGAAAAACTGTTTTTT | CASSLDATNEKLFF
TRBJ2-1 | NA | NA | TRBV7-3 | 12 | TGTGCCAGCAGCTTTAAAGCCTACGAGCAGTTCTTC | CASSFKAYEQFF
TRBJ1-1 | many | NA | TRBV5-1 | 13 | TGCGCCAGCAGGCCGACAGAGAACACTGAAGCTTTCTTT | CASRPTENTEAFF
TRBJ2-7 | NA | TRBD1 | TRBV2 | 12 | TGTGCCGGAGGGACAGGGGACTACGAGCAGTACTTC | CAGGTGDYEQYF
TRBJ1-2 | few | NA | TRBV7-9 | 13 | TGTGCCAGCAGCTTAGAATACGGGAGTGGCTACACCTTC | CASSLEYGSGYTF